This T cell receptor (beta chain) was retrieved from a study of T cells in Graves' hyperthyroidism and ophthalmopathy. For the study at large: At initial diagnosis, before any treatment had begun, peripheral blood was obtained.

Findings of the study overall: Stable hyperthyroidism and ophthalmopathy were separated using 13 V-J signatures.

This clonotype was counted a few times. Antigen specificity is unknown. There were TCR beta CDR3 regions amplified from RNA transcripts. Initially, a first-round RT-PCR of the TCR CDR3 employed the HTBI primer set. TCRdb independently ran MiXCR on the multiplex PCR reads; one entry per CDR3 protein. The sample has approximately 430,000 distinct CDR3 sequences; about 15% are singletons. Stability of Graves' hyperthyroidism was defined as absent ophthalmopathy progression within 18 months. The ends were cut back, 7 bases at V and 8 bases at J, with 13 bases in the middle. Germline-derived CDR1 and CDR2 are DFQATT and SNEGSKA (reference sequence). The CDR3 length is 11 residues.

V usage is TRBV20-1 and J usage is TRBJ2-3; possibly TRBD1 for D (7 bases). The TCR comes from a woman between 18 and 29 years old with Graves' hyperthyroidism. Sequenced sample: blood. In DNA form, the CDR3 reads TGCAGTGTGCTCCAGGGGGGTACGCAGTATTTT. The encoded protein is CSVLQGGTQYF.